A single sample gave rise to the 15 T cell receptor beta chains below, sequenced in a study of low-dose radiotherapy and immunotherapy resistance in tumors. cDNA synthesis used a TRAV/TRBV-specific primer set for both chains. A constant-region primer paired with the V-primer adapter amplified TCRs over approximately 18 PCR cycles. TCRdb used MiXCR to reprocess the reads, holding one entry per CDR3 protein. The table lists 5,000 to 7,500 distinct CDR3 sequences, 82% of them singletons. The receptors shown here come from a human donor with advanced metastatic prostate, ovarian, gallbladder or colorectal cancer (not recorded which). This table probably holds off-target reads from a library built for another chain.

This clonotype is a singleton in its sample. The rearrangement uses TRBV5-1 and TRBJ2-7, with 8 bases matching TRBD2. V trimming: 2 bases; J trimming: 0 bases; junction bases outside the gene matches: 4. CDR1 is SGHRS and CDR2 is YFSETQ in the germline V gene. The CDR3 totals 15 residues. The CDR3 spells CASSFSGALSYEQYF. Written as DNA, the CDR3 is TGCGCCAGCAGCTTTAGCGGGGCCCTCTCCTACGAGCAGTACTTC.

This clonotype was counted between two and nine times. The chain carries TRBV28 and TRBJ1-1; TRBD1 aligns across 7 bases. V trimming: 5 bases; J trimming: 9 bases; junction bases outside the gene matches: 12. Germline CDR1 MDHEN, CDR2 SYDVKM. The CDR3 has 14 amino acids. Here the CDR3 reads CASSPPAGQDKAFF. The CDR3 bases are TGTGCCAGCAGTCCTCCCGCTGGACAGGATAAAGCTTTCTTT.

This clonotype was seen once. The CDR3 protein is CASSPRTTYEQYF. Here the CDR3 DNA reads TGTGCCAGCAGCCCCCGGACGACCTACGAGCAGTACTTC. The J gene is TRBJ2-7, the V gene TRBV3-1, with D unresolved. Between the trimmed V and J ends, which lost 4 bases and 2 bases, there was a span of 9 bases. Per the germline V gene, CDR1 is LGHDT and CDR2 is YNNKEL (reference sequence). The CDR3 loop spans 13 amino acids.

The genes are TRBV6-6 and TRBJ2-1, with 10 bases matching TRBD2. V trimming: 0 bases; J trimming: 2 bases; junction bases outside the gene matches: 4. Looked up from germline, CDR1 is MNHNY and CDR2 is SVGAGI (reference sequence). The CDR3 totals 17 residues. CDR3 in amino acids: CASSYSLAGAPYNEQFF. The CDR3, as DNA: TGTGCCAGCAGTTACTCGCTAGCGGGAGCACCCTACAATGAGCAGTTCTTC.

The chain employs TRBV26 and TRBJ1-3; the table's D call, TRBD1, has no DNA check behind it. TRBV26 is tagged as a pseudogene. The CDR3 loop spans 15 amino acids. CDR3 in DNA: TGTGCCATCTCGAGAAGGGGGGAAGGTGGAAACACCATATATTTT. Amino acid sequence: CAISRRGEGGNTIYF.

V is TRBV14 and J is TRBJ2-1; D unresolved. Per the germline V gene, CDR1 is SGHDN and CDR2 is FVKESK. Trimming removed 0 bases from V and 12 bases from J, with 21 bases in between. This CDR3 has 16 residues. As DNA, the CDR3 is TGTGCCAGCAGCCAAGATCTTAGTACCCCTTGGCGTGTGCAGTTCTTC. Protein: CASSQDLSTPWRVQFF.

The J gene is TRBJ1-2, the V gene TRBV6-2 or TRBV6-3; the match to TRBD1 covers 9 bases. V lost 5 bases and J lost 4; bases outside the gene matches: 8. Germline V gene data show CDR1 as MNHEY and CDR2 as SVGEGT. The CDR3 consists of 15 residues. The DNA for the CDR3 is TGTGCCAGCAGTCGAACGGGACAGGGCCCCTATGGCTACACCTTC. Translation gives CASSRTGQGPYGYTF.

V gene TRBV6-6 combines with J gene TRBJ2-7, with 7 bases lining up with TRBD1. The CDR3 sequence is 13 residues long. Trimming removed 6 bases from V and 2 bases from J; junction bases left unmatched: 4. Germline-derived CDR1 and CDR2 are MNHNY and SVGAGI (reference sequence). CDR3 in amino acids: CASRGQETYEQYF. CDR3 sequence (DNA): TGTGCCAGCAGAGGACAGGAGACCTACGAGCAGTACTTC.

The chain couples TRBV9 to TRBJ1-4; TRBD1 matches at 8 bases. Losses at the gene ends were 3 bases for V and 8 bases for J; bases not matched to a gene: 3. The CDR3 covers 13 residues. Germline assignment: CDR1 SGDLS and CDR2 YYNGEE. The CDR3 DNA is TGTGCCAGCAGCGGAGGGGACAGGGAAAAACTGTTTTTT. This translates into CASSGGDREKLFF.

This clonotype came up once. The rearrangement joins TRBV29-1 to TRBJ2-1, with D perhaps matching TRBD2 (5 bases). Trimming took off 7 bases at V and 4 bases at J, with 8 bases between the two ends. The CDR3 has 11 residues. Per germline, CDR1 SQVTM and CDR2 ANQGSEA. DNA for the CDR3: TGCAGCGGTAGCGAATACAATGAGCAGTTCTTC. Encoded protein: CSGSEYNEQFF.

The genes are TRBV27 and TRBJ2-2; weak D call: TRBD1 (6 bases). The V end lost 7 bases, the J end lost 0 bases, and 9 bases lay between the germline ends. This CDR3 is built from 14 residues. Germline V gives CDR1 MNHEY, CDR2 SMNVEV (reference sequence). The CDR3 DNA is TGTGCCAGCACCGGGACACCGAACACCGGGGAGCTGTTTTTT. This encodes CASTGTPNTGELFF.

This chain connects TRBV20-1 to TRBJ2-7; unclear D gene. CDR3 length: 15 amino acids. With 0 bases removed from V and 2 bases from J, the gap between germline ends came to 14 bases. From germline, CDR1 is DFQATT and CDR2 SNEGSKA (reference sequence). The CDR3 spells CSARDLAGVTYEQYF. The CDR3 nucleotides read TGCAGTGCTAGAGATCTGGCAGGAGTAACCTACGAGCAGTACTTC.

The rearrangement joins TRBV9 to TRBJ1-1; 9 nucleotides agree with TRBD1. The V gene's germline CDR1 is SGDLS and CDR2 YYNGEE. V lost 3 bases, J lost 1 base, and 1 base stayed unmatched. This CDR3 is built from 14 residues. CDR3 sequence (DNA): TGTGCCAGCAGCGCGACAGGGGGGAACACTGAAGCTTTCTTT. Its translation: CASSATGGNTEAFF.

The chain joins TRBV6-1 to TRBJ1-1; 7 bases match TRBD1. Unmatched junction bases numbered 8, after V lost 6 bases and J lost 4 bases. CDR3 length: 14 residues. Germline CDR1 reads MNHNS; CDR2 reads SASEGT. CDR3 sequence: CASSQGVSGTEAFF. CDR3 coding DNA: TGTGCCAGCAGCCAGGGGGTTTCGGGCACTGAAGCTTTCTTT.

V and J are TRBV7-8 and TRBJ1-1, with a possible D match to TRBD1 (5 bases). Deletions cut 1 base from V and 4 bases from J, with 16 bases between. Germline V gene data show CDR1 as SGHVS and CDR2 as FQNEAQ. The CDR3 extends over 16 amino acids. The CDR3 bases are TGTGCCAGCAGCTTAGTAGAGGCCAGGGAGCTCACTGAAGCTTTCTTT. Translation gives CASSLVEARELTEAFF.